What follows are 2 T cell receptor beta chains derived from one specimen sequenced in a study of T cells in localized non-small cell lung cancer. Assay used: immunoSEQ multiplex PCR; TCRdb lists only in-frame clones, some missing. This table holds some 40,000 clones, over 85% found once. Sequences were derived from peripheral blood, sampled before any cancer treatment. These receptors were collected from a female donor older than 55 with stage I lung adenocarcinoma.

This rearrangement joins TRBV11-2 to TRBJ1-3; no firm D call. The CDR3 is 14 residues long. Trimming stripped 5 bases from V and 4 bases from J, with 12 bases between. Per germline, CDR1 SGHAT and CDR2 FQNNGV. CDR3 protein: CASSLNQRGNTIYF. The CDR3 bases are TGTGCCAGCAGCCTCAACCAGAGGGGAAACACCATATATTTT.

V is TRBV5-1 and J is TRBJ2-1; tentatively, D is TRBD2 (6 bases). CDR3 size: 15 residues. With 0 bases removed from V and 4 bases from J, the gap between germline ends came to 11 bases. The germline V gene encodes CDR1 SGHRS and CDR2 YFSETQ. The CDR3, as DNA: TGCGCCAGCAGCTTGGCGGGAGCCACGTACAATGAGCAGTTCTTC. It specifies CASSLAGATYNEQFF. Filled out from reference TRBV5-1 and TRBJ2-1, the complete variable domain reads KAGVTQTPRYLIKTRGQQVTLSCSPISGHRSVSWYQQTPGQGLQFLFEYFSETQRNKGNFPGRFSGRQFSNSRSEMNVSTLELGDSALYLCASSLAGATYNEQFFGPGTRLTVL.